The 7 T cell receptor beta chains presented below share a single source sample, sequenced in a study of blood T cells in healthy people across ages. Combining a sample-barcoded 5' primer with a J-beta primer mix, a second PCR ran for about 7 to 11 cycles. TCRdb processed the 5' RACE reads anew with MiXCR; each CDR3 protein has one entry. Found here are over 950,000 distinct CDR3 sequences, about 53% of them singletons; the top ten hold around 21%. The sample consisted of blood. All receptors derive from a woman aged 55-75 years in good health.

This clonotype was found once. The chain uses TRBV7-2 and TRBJ1-2; D remains ambiguous. The V end lost 5 bases, the J end lost 5 bases, and 12 bases lay between the germline ends. The germline CDR1 and CDR2 sequences are SGHTA and FQGNSA. This CDR3 has 13 residues. CDR3: CASSPSNGYGYTF. The CDR3 coding sequence is TGTGCCAGCAGCCCATCCAATGGTTATGGCTACACCTTC.

To note about this clonotype: A read error may account for a junction end that differs from germline. The chain joins TRBV7-9 to TRBJ2-3, with D unclear. The CDR3 totals 14 residues. The germline CDR1 and CDR2 sequences are SEHNR and FQNEAQ (reference sequence). The CDR3 bases are TGTGCCAGCAGCTTATCTGGAAGCATAGATACGCAGTATTTT. Its protein is CASSLSGSIDTQYF.

The J gene is TRBJ2-2, the V gene TRBV12-3 or TRBV12-4; perhaps TRBD2 as D (5 bases). The CDR3 runs to 16 residues. Trimming took off 2 bases at V and 5 bases at J, with 15 bases between the two ends. This CDR3 reads CASSLTGIGSTGELFF. The CDR3, as DNA: TGTGCCAGCAGTTTAACCGGGATAGGGTCGACCGGGGAGCTGTTTTTT.

In this sample, this clonotype turned up a few times. The CDR3: CASSLESSSYNEQFF. In DNA form, the CDR3 reads TGTGCCAGCAGCCTAGAGTCGAGCTCCTACAATGAGCAGTTCTTC. The chain employs TRBV7-2 and TRBJ2-1; no firm D call. Germline lookup yields CDR1 SGHTA and CDR2 FQGNSA. V dropped 5 bases and J dropped 0 bases, with 11 bases sitting between them. The CDR3 length is 15 residues.

This clonotype came up a few times. This chain's CDR3 is CASSLGARDTQYF. For the CDR3, the DNA is TGTGCCAGCAGCTTAGGAGCTAGAGATACGCAGTATTTT. The chain combines TRBV11-2 with TRBJ2-3, with D unresolved. The CDR3 sequence is 13 residues long. V was pared by 1 base and J by 5 bases, with 7 bases between. Germline V gene sequence: CDR1 SGHAT, CDR2 FQNNGV.

The J gene is TRBJ1-1, the V gene TRBV29-1; no clear D gene. Germline values: CDR1 SQVTM, CDR2 ANQGSEA. The V end lost 4 bases, the J end lost 1 base, and 10 bases lay between the germline ends. The CDR3 has 13 residues. The CDR3 reads CSVGETPNTEAFF. In DNA, the CDR3 is TGCAGCGTTGGGGAGACACCGAACACTGAAGCTTTCTTT.

This clonotype was seen a handful of times. The CDR3 here is CASSDATGRLTQYF. DNA of the CDR3: TGTGCCAGCAGTGACGCGACAGGGCGTTTGACCCAGTACTTC. The rearrangement links TRBV25-1 to TRBJ2-5; TRBD1 aligns across 7 bases. The ends lost 3 bases at V and 7 bases at J; junction bases unmatched: 8. This CDR3 has 14 residues. Germline assignment: CDR1 MGHDK and CDR2 SYGVNS.